This TCR beta chain was captured by sequencing in a study of identical twins. Study results and limitations: The authors noted that invariant MAIT and iNKT cells could partly confound zero-insertion analyses.

Ten or more counts support this clonotype. The antigen is undetermined. Germline V lookup: CDR1 SQVTM, CDR2 ANQGSEA. CDR3 length: 15 amino acids. Unmatched junction bases numbered 6, after V lost 4 bases and J lost 3 bases. Addition of a universal primer site occurred through template switching, and cDNA carried unique molecular identifiers. TCRdb used MiXCR to reprocess the 5' RACE reads, holding one entry per CDR3 protein. Here the sample spans roughly 470,000 distinct CDR3 sequences, 13% to 15% being singletons. Healthy Caucasians were all of the donors. These data also featured in a second study, about yellow fever vaccine responses in identical twins.

The sample was CD4+ T cells sorted from blood. V is TRBV29-1 and J is TRBJ2-1, with 10 bases that match TRBD2. The clonotype was recovered from a woman under 30 in good health. The DNA for the CDR3 is TGCAGCGTTGGTTTAGGGACTAGCGTCTACAATGAGCAGTTCTTC. It codes for CSVGLGTSVYNEQFF.